This entry lists 11 T cell receptor beta chains sequenced from one sample in a study of blood T cell repertoires in COVID-19. Using immunoSEQ multiplex PCR, the repertoire was profiled, and TCRdb retains in-frame clones only, with some absent. The table has approximately 46,000 clones, approximately 70% seen once. Sequencing was done on a sample of peripheral blood. These receptors came from a man older than 75 with acute or convalescent COVID-19.

The J gene is TRBJ2-7, the V gene TRBV7-2; D not resolved. This CDR3 contains 13 residues. The ends were cut back, 5 bases at V and 2 bases at J, with 10 bases in the middle. CDR1 is SGHTA, CDR2 FQGNSA, per germline. In DNA, the CDR3 is TGTGCCAGCAGCAAGGAGTTAACCTACGAGCAGTACTTC. Amino acid sequence: CASSKELTYEQYF.

The DNA for the CDR3 is TGTGCCAGCAGCTTGGGACTCTTTAATGAAAAACTGTTTTTT. Its protein is CASSLGLFNEKLFF. The gene calls are TRBV7-9 and TRBJ1-4; D is perhaps TRBD1 (5 bases). Per the germline V gene, CDR1 is SEHNR and CDR2 is FQNEAQ (reference sequence). This CDR3 is 14 amino acids long. V dropped 3 bases and J dropped 4 bases, with 9 bases sitting between them. The entire variable domain, with the rest obtained from reference TRBV7-9 and TRBJ1-4, is as follows: DTGVSQNPRHKITKRGQNVTFRCDPISEHNRLYWYRQTLGQGPEFLTYFQNEAQLEKSRLLSDRFSAERPKGSFSTLEIQRTEQGDSAMYLCASSLGLFNEKLFFGSGTQLSVL.

Worth noting for this clone: A clone one base away is much larger, so this may be a read error. The sample has other DNA sequences that encode this CDR3 too. The rearrangement joins TRBV28 to TRBJ2-2, with 12 bases lining up with TRBD2. The CDR3 length is 19 residues. CDR1 is MDHEN and CDR2 is SYDVKM in the germline V gene. The CDR3 coding sequence is TGTGCCAGTAGTTTTGGCGGACTAGCGGGAAACCAAAACACCGGGGAGCTGTTTTTT. Translating it yields CASSFGGLAGNQNTGELFF.

The J gene is TRBJ2-3, the V gene TRBV6-5; D is possibly TRBD2 (6 bases). The V and J ends lost 0 bases and 1 base respectively, with 11 bases between them. The CDR3 is 16 amino acids. Germline values: CDR1 MNHEY, CDR2 SVGAGI. The CDR3 reads CASSYSSGARTDTQYF. CDR3 coding DNA: TGTGCCAGCAGTTACTCGTCGGGAGCCCGCACAGATACGCAGTATTTT.

The chain uses TRBV7-2 and TRBJ2-1; 9 bases align to TRBD2. Germline values: CDR1 SGHTA, CDR2 FQGNSA. V was clipped by 2 bases and J by 7 bases; unmatched bases: 9. The length of the CDR3 is 16 residues. DNA of the CDR3: TGTGCCAGCAGCTTATCGGGACTAGCTACCACAAATGAGCAGTTCTTC. Translating gives CASSLSGLATTNEQFF. The whole variable domain, filled in from reference TRBV7-2 and TRBJ2-1, reads GAGVSQSPSNKVTEKGKDVELRCDPISGHTALYWYRQSLGQGLEFLIYFQGNSAPDKSGLPSDRFSAERTGGSVSTLTIQRTQQEDSAVYLCASSLSGLATTNEQFFGPGTRLTVL.

V gene TRBV30 combines with J gene TRBJ1-3; D ambiguous. CDR1 is GTSNPN, CDR2 SVGIG, per germline (reference sequence). The CDR3 has 15 amino acids. The V end lost 2 bases, the J end lost 7 bases, and 18 bases lay between the germline ends. CDR3 sequence (DNA): TGTGCCTGGAGTCGCGGGGTAGGGCTTGGGAACACCATATATTTT. It is translated as CAWSRGVGLGNTIYF.

The chain carries TRBV2 and TRBJ1-3, with 7 bases that match TRBD1. Germline values: CDR1 SNHLY, CDR2 FYNNEI. With V trimmed by 6 bases and J by 4 bases, 9 bases remained unmatched. The CDR3 contains 15 residues. The CDR3 coding sequence is TGTGCCAGCAGCCTCGGACAGGCGGGGGGAAACACCATATATTTT. Translated, it gives CASSLGQAGGNTIYF.

Only one count was recorded for this clone. The J gene is TRBJ2-2, the V gene TRBV30, with D perhaps matching TRBD2 (7 bases). CDR3 length equals 16 residues. V shed 7 bases and J shed 0 bases, with 18 bases lying between them. The germline V gene encodes CDR1 GTSNPN and CDR2 SVGIG (reference sequence). This CDR3 reads CASRGTGGPNTGELFF. CDR3 DNA: TGTGCCTCTCGAGGGACGGGGGGCCCGAACACCGGGGAGCTGTTTTTT. Complete variable domain (other parts from reference TRBV30 and TRBJ2-2): SQTIHQWPATLVQPVGSPLSLECTVEGTSNPNLYWYRQAAGRGLQLLFYSVGIGQISSEVPQNLSASRPQDRQFILSSKKLLLSDSGFYLCASRGTGGPNTGELFFGEGSRLTVL.

The V and J genes are TRBV5-4 and TRBJ2-1; D might be TRBD1 (6 bases). CDR3 size: 14 residues. Trimming shortened V by 0 bases and J by 5 bases, and 9 bases separated the two germline ends. From germline, CDR1 is SGHNT and CDR2 YYREEE (reference sequence). The CDR3 protein is CASSLGQANNEQFF. The CDR3 DNA is TGTGCCAGCAGCTTGGGACAGGCTAACAATGAGCAGTTCTTC.

The rearrangement links TRBV19 to TRBJ1-2, with 12 bases matching TRBD1. CDR1 and CDR2 from the germline V gene are LNHDA and SQIVND (reference sequence). After removal of 7 bases from V and 4 bases from J, the junction contained 13 bases not matched to a gene. The CDR3 runs 17 residues. This CDR3 reads CASTFPGTGGRGYGYTF. The CDR3 coding sequence is TGTGCCAGTACCTTCCCAGGGACAGGGGGCCGGGGCTATGGCTACACCTTC.

The chain uses TRBV19 and TRBJ1-1; 11 bases agree with TRBD1. V shed 9 bases, J shed 5 bases, and the junction held 5 bases outside the gene matches. This CDR3 region has 13 residues. Per the germline V gene, CDR1 is LNHDA and CDR2 is SQIVND (reference sequence). The CDR3 DNA sequence: TGTGCCAGCAGGGGACAGGGGGAAACTGAAGCTTTCTTT. This codes for CASRGQGETEAFF.